This passage covers 6 T cell receptor beta chains from one sample sequenced in a study of tumor and adjacent non-tumor tissue in lung cancer (dated by TCRdb to about 2018). Libraries were built with multiplex PCR. Sequencing used an Illumina HiSeq 2500. TCRbeta libraries were built by three rounds of nested PCR using primers (Table S4), following protocols modified from ARM-PCR. TCRdb itself trimmed the public reads at Q25 with fastp, ran MiXCR and retained productive beta chains. One record per CDR3 amino acid sequence lists the most common genes and DNA. The sample table records some 74,000 distinct CDR3 sequences; over 60% of these occur just once. Of the sample, under 9.5% falls within the top ten clones. RNA was extracted from bulk unsorted tissue and checked for quality with a NanoDrop ND-1000 and an Agilent 2100. Sample: lung tumor tissue. Receptor source: a woman aged 40 to 50 with non-small cell lung cancer.

Concerning this clonotype itself: One junction end does not reproduce the germline sequence, and a read error may be involved. The chain links TRBV7-9 to TRBJ2-1, with D hard to call. From germline, CDR1 is SEHNR and CDR2 FQNEAQ (reference sequence). CDR3 length equals 15 residues. This CDR3 reads CTSSRSRSSYNEQFF. In DNA form, the CDR3 reads TGTACCAGCAGTCGTAGCAGGAGCTCCTACAATGAGCAGTTCTTC. The complete variable domain, with remaining parts taken from reference TRBV7-9 and TRBJ2-1, reads DTGVSQNPRHKITKRGQNVTFRCDPISEHNRLYWYRQTLGQGPEFLTYFQNEAQLEKSRLLSDRFSAERPKGSFSTLEIQRTEQGDSAMYLCTSSRSRSSYNEQFFGPGTRLTVL.

As regards this clonotype: Germline and junction disagree at one end, which may indicate a read error. The chain carries TRBV12-3 or TRBV12-4 and TRBJ2-3; D remains ambiguous. This CDR3 has 17 amino acids. Here the CDR3 reads CTSSPRGGDWVIDTQYF. As DNA, the CDR3 is TGTACCAGCAGCCCCCGCGGTGGGGATTGGGTGATAGATACGCAGTATTTT.

In regard to this clonotype: A much larger clone differs by one base, so this may be a read error. The genes are TRBV28 and TRBJ2-7, with a tentative D call TRBD1 (6 bases). The CDR3 has 15 residues. The germline V gene encodes CDR1 MDHEN and CDR2 SYDVKM. The CDR3 spells CVSSGGHSTSYEQYF. CDR3 DNA: TGTGTCAGCAGTGGGGGACACTCCACCTCCTACGAGCAGTACTTC.

The chain links TRBV4-1 to TRBJ2-5, with 7 bases matching TRBD1. Losses at the gene ends were 7 bases for V and 5 bases for J; bases not matched to a gene: 16. CDR3 length equals 16 residues. CDR1 and CDR2 (germline): MGHRA, YSYEKL. The CDR3 protein is CASNLYPGIGGETQYF. DNA of the CDR3: TGCGCCAGCAACCTTTATCCCGGGATAGGGGGCGAGACCCAGTACTTC.

This clonotype was observed a handful of times. Relative to the germline gene, one junction end is altered; a read error may explain this. The V call is TRBV11-2, the J call TRBJ2-7, with TRBD2 matching over 9 bases. The CDR3 consists of 16 residues. Germline V gene sequence: CDR1 SGHAT, CDR2 FQNNGV. CDR3 sequence reads: CAGSLTSGGGGYEQYF. CDR3 nucleotide sequence: TGTGCCGGCAGCTTGACTAGCGGAGGGGGGGGCTACGAGCAGTACTTC. Filled out from reference TRBV11-2 and TRBJ2-7, the complete variable domain reads EAGVAQSPRYKIIEKRQSVAFWCNPISGHATLYWYQQILGQGPKLLIQFQNNGVVDDSQLPKDRFSAERLKGVDSTLKIQPAKLEDSAVYLCAGSLTSGGGGYEQYFGPGTRLTVT.

In regard to this clonotype: A much larger clonotype is one base distant, so this may be a read error. The V gene is TRBV12-3 or TRBV12-4, the J gene TRBJ1-1; a possible D gene is TRBD1 (5 bases). This CDR3 comprises 13 residues. The V end lost 6 bases, the J end lost 6 bases, and 14 bases lay between the germline ends. In DNA form, the CDR3 reads TGTGCCAGCAGGAGCAGGGTTGACGCTGAAGCTTTCTTT. It translates to CASRSRVDAEAFF.